This T cell receptor (beta chain) was identified in a study of blood T cell repertoires in COVID-19. As handled by the study authors: By means of reference gene primer amplification, nucleated cell counts were estimated. Some clones are missing from TCRdb's copy, which holds only in-frame ones; the method was immunoSEQ multiplex PCR. V, J and clone size were drawn from that table, and D and trimming were deduced from the DNA. The profile shows about 250,000 clones, 89% of them singletons. The TCR originated in a middle-aged woman who had recovered from COVID-19. Sequences were obtained from peripheral blood.

The CDR3 protein is CASSQVIQGFAHSNQPQHF. CDR3 nucleotide sequence: TGTGCCAGCAGCCAGGTTATACAGGGGTTCGCGCATAGCAATCAGCCCCAGCATTTT. The chain combines TRBV3-1 (or the pseudogene TRBV3-2) with TRBJ1-5; 7 positions match TRBD1. The germline V gene encodes CDR1 LGHDT and CDR2 YNNKEL (reference sequence). CDR3 length: 19 residues. J lost 0 bases, V lost 3 bases, and 14 bases had no gene match.